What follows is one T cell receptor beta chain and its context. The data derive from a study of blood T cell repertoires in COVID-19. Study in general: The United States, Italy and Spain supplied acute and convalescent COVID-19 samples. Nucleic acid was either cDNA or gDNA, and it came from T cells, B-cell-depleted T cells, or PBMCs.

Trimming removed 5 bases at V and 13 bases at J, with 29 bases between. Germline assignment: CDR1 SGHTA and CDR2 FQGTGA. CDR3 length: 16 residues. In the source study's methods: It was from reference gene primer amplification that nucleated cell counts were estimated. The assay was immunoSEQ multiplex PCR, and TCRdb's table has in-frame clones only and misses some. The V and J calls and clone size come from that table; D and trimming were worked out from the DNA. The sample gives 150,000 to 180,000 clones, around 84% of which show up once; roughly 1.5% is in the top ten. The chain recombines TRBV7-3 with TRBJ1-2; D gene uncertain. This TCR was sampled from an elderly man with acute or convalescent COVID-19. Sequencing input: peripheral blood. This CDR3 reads CASSPVHREQSYGVTF. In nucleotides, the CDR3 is TGTGCCAGCAGCCCAGTACATCGGGAGCAGTCGTATGGGGTCACCTTC.